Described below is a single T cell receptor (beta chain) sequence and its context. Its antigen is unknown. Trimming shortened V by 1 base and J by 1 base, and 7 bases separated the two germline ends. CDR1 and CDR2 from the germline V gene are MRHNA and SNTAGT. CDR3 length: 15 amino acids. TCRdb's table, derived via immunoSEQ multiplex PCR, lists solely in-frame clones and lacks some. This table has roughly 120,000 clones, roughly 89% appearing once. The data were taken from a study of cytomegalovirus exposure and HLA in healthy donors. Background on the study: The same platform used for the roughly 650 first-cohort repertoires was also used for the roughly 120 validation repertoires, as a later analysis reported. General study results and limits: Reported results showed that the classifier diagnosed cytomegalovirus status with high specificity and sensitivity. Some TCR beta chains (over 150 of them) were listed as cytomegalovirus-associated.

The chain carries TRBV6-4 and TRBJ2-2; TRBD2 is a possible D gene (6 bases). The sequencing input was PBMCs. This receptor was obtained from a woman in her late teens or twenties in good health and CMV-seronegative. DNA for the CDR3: TGTGCCAGCAGTGACTGGGGAGGGAACACCGGGGAGCTGTTTTTT. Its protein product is CASSDWGGNTGELFF.